One sample yielded the 20 T cell receptor beta chains listed below, sequenced in a study of OX40 agonist ivuxolimab in advanced cancers. Some clones are missing from TCRdb's copy, which holds only in-frame ones; the method was immunoSEQ multiplex PCR. The sample has some 18,000 clones, around 90% seen once. The source was CD4+ or CD8+ T cells sorted from blood, collected in a trial of the OX40 agonist ivuxolimab. All receptors derive from an adult with an advanced solid tumor such as melanoma, head and neck, liver or kidney cancer.

This chain joins TRBV7-2 and TRBJ2-7; weak D call: TRBD2 (5 bases). The CDR3 has 14 amino acids. Trimming left V 1 base short and J 4 bases short, with 11 bases between. CDR1 and CDR2 from the germline V gene are SGHTA and FQGNSA. The CDR3 nucleotides read TGTGCCAGCAGCTTAGGAGGGTCTGGGTACGAGCAGTACTTC. Encoded protein: CASSLGGSGYEQYF.

J is TRBJ1-5 and V is TRBV27; D remains ambiguous. V lost 5 bases and J lost 5, with 16 bases in between. In germline, CDR1 is MNHEY, CDR2 SMNVEV (reference sequence). The length of the CDR3 is 15 residues. The CDR3 reads CASSLRPVGYQPQHF. The CDR3 nucleotides are TGTGCCAGCAGTCTACGACCGGTTGGATATCAGCCCCAGCATTTT.

The chain couples TRBV4-2 to TRBJ2-3, with 7 bases lining up with TRBD2. V shed 4 bases, J shed 2 bases, and the junction held 9 bases outside the gene matches. The CDR3 is 16 residues long. Germline CDR1 is LGHNA and CDR2 is YNFKEQ. The CDR3 reads CASSPASGRITDTQYF. In nucleotides, the CDR3 is TGTGCCAGCAGCCCTGCTTCCGGGAGGATCACAGATACGCAGTATTTT.

The rearrangement joins TRBV7-6 to TRBJ2-1; 7 nucleotides align to TRBD2. Trimming cost V 2 bases and J 5 bases; bases outside gene matches: 12. The germline gives CDR1 SGHVS, CDR2 FNYEAQ. This CDR3 contains 17 residues. CDR3: CASSLRPAVRENNEQFF. The CDR3 nucleotides are TGTGCCAGCAGCTTACGACCGGCGGTGCGGGAGAACAATGAGCAGTTCTTC. Full variable domain (rest looked up from reference TRBV7-6 and TRBJ2-1): GAGVSQSPRYKVTKRGQDVALRCDPISGHVSLYWYRQALGQGPEFLTYFNYEAQQDKSGLPNDRFSAERPEGSISTLTIQRTEQRDSAMYRCASSLRPAVRENNEQFFGPGTRLTVL.

Here the CDR3 reads CASSPGMVNTEAFF. The CDR3 nucleotides are TGTGCCAGCAGCCCCGGTATGGTGAACACTGAAGCTTTCTTT. The chain links TRBV4-2 to TRBJ1-1; D remains unclear. V was shortened by 4 bases and J by 0 bases, with 9 bases between the two germline ends. Looked up from germline, CDR1 is LGHNA and CDR2 is YNFKEQ. This CDR3 contains 14 residues.

The CDR3 sequence is CAIKESSLSYEQYF. In DNA form, the CDR3 reads TGTGCCATCAAAGAGAGCAGTCTCTCCTACGAGCAGTACTTC. V is TRBV10-3 and J is TRBJ2-7, with D unclear. The V end lost 7 bases, the J end lost 0 bases, and 13 bases lay between the germline ends. Germline values: CDR1 ENHRY, CDR2 SYGVKD. The CDR3 is 14 amino acids.

This chain connects TRBV11-3 to TRBJ2-7; D gene uncertain. The germline CDR1 and CDR2 sequences are SGHNT and YENEEA. V gave up 3 bases and J gave up 3 bases, with 18 bases separating them. CDR3 length: 16 residues. The CDR3 reads CASSFEASGRSYEQYF. CDR3 coding DNA: TGTGCCAGCAGCTTTGAGGCTTCCGGCAGAAGCTACGAGCAGTACTTC.

This clone has only one observation. The CDR3 bases are TGTGCCAGCAGCGACTTAACTAGCGGGAGCACAGATACGCAGTATTTT. It specifies CASSDLTSGSTDTQYF. The chain recombines TRBV7-9 with TRBJ2-3; 9 bases match TRBD2. The V gene's germline CDR1 is SEHNR and CDR2 FQNEAQ (reference sequence). V trimming: 5 bases; J trimming: 0 bases; junction bases outside the gene matches: 6. The CDR3 is 16 amino acids. The full variable domain, rest sourced from reference TRBV7-9 and TRBJ2-3, is DTGVSQNPRHKITKRGQNVTFRCDPISEHNRLYWYRQTLGQGPEFLTYFQNEAQLEKSRLLSDRFSAERPKGSFSTLEIQRTEQGDSAMYLCASSDLTSGSTDTQYFGPGTRLTVL.

The chain recombines TRBV7-9 with TRBJ2-3, with 7 positions matching TRBD2. V dropped 1 base and J dropped 2; count of bases not matched to a gene: 6. CDR1 is SEHNR, CDR2 FQNEAQ, per germline (reference sequence). CDR3 length equals 16 residues. In DNA, the CDR3 is TGTGCCAGCAGCTTAGTTGCGGGAGCCTACACAGATACGCAGTATTTT. This codes for CASSLVAGAYTDTQYF.

The chain is built from TRBV11-1 and TRBJ2-7; TRBD2 is a possible D gene (5 bases). Germline loops: CDR1 SGHAT, CDR2 FQDESV (reference sequence). Trimming shortened V by 3 bases and J by 4 bases, and 16 bases separated the two germline ends. CDR3 length: 15 amino acids. The DNA of the CDR3 is TGTGCCAGCAGCTTTCAGGAGACTATCCCTTACGAGCAGTACTTC. It encodes CASSFQETIPYEQYF. Based on the CDR3 plus reference TRBV11-1 and TRBJ2-7, the full variable domain is EAEVAQSPRYKITEKSQAVAFWCDPISGHATLYWYRQILGQGPELLVQFQDESVVDDSQLPKDRFSAERLKGVDSTLKIQPAELGDSAMYLCASSFQETIPYEQYFGPGTRLTVT.

The chain links TRBV7-2 to TRBJ2-4; 10 positions agree with TRBD1. This CDR3 comprises 15 residues. Per germline, CDR1 SGHTA and CDR2 FQGNSA. V trimming: 4 bases; J trimming: 9 bases; junction bases outside the gene matches: 9. The CDR3 DNA reads TGTGCCAGCAGCTCGACAGGGGGCATTGGTGTCATTCAGTACTTC. This sequence encodes CASSSTGGIGVIQYF.

The rearrangement links TRBV6-5 to TRBJ2-6; weak D call: TRBD2 (5 bases). V was trimmed by 6 bases and J by 0 bases, leaving 9 bases between them. The CDR3 runs to 15 residues. Germline V lookup: CDR1 MNHEY, CDR2 SVGAGI. CDR3 nucleotides: TGTGCCAGCAGGGGAGTCCTCTCTGGGGCCAACGTCCTGACTTTC. It translates to CASRGVLSGANVLTF.

J is TRBJ1-2 and V is TRBV27, with D possibly TRBD1 on 6 matching bases. The germline CDR1 and CDR2 sequences are MNHEY and SMNVEV (reference sequence). Trimming cost V 2 bases and J 6 bases, with 16 bases left between them. The CDR3 has 15 residues. CDR3 loop: CASSLGFGTLDGYTF. The DNA of the CDR3 is TGTGCCAGCAGTTTAGGTTTTGGGACACTTGATGGCTACACCTTC.

This chain uses TRBV19 with TRBJ1-5; D might be TRBD1 (5 bases). Between the trimmed V and J ends, which lost 4 bases and 4 bases, there was a span of 17 bases. CDR3 length: 16 amino acids. Germline V gene sequence: CDR1 LNHDA, CDR2 SQIVND (reference sequence). In nucleotides, the CDR3 is TGTGCCAGTAGTAGGGACTCCTGGCCCCAGAATCAGCCCCAGCATTTT. Its translation is CASSRDSWPQNQPQHF.

This chain connects TRBV5-1 to TRBJ2-1; 7 nucleotides align to TRBD1. Germline CDR1 and CDR2: SGHRS and YFSETQ. The CDR3 spans 15 residues. V trimming: 2 bases; J trimming: 2 bases; junction bases outside the gene matches: 4. CDR3 sequence (DNA): TGCGCCAGCAGCTTAAAGGGGGCGCCCTACAATGAGCAGTTCTTC. It codes for CASSLKGAPYNEQFF.

The CDR3 protein is CASSLVATSYEQYF. CDR3 nucleotide sequence: TGTGCCAGCAGTTTAGTTGCGACCTCCTACGAGCAGTACTTC. The chain employs TRBV27 and TRBJ2-7; no clear D. The CDR3 is made up of 14 amino acids. Germline V gene lookup returns CDR1 MNHEY and CDR2 SMNVEV (reference sequence). V lost 2 bases and J 0 bases, leaving 8 bases between the germline ends.

The genes are TRBV4-3 and TRBJ2-1, with D possibly TRBD2 on 6 matching bases. This CDR3 has 14 residues. Germline CDR1 and CDR2: LGHNA and YSLEER. With 3 bases removed from V and 9 bases from J, the gap between germline ends came to 15 bases. The CDR3 here is CASSHRPAAGEQFF. DNA for the CDR3: TGCGCCAGCAGCCACCGCCCGGCAGCGGGTGAGCAGTTCTTC.

This rearrangement joins TRBV6-5 to TRBJ2-1, with 7 nucleotides matching TRBD2. Germline lookup yields CDR1 MNHEY and CDR2 SVGAGI. J was trimmed by 6 bases and V by 11 bases; bases with no gene match: 13. This CDR3 is built from 14 residues. The CDR3 DNA follows: TGTGCCCGCGGACGGGGAGGGCCCAGCAATGAGCAGTTCTTC. Its protein is CARGRGGPSNEQFF.

The chain combines TRBV7-6 with TRBJ2-1; maybe TRBD1 (6 bases). With 3 bases removed from V and 6 bases from J, the gap between germline ends came to 9 bases. This CDR3 is 13 amino acids long. Germline assignment: CDR1 SGHVS and CDR2 FNYEAQ. The CDR3: CASSLTGFNEQFF. The CDR3 nucleotides read TGTGCCAGCAGCTTGACAGGATTCAATGAGCAGTTCTTC. The full variable domain, rest sourced from reference TRBV7-6 and TRBJ2-1, is GAGVSQSPRYKVTKRGQDVALRCDPISGHVSLYWYRQALGQGPEFLTYFNYEAQQDKSGLPNDRFSAERPEGSISTLTIQRTEQRDSAMYRCASSLTGFNEQFFGPGTRLTVL.

The chain uses TRBV7-6 and TRBJ2-5, with TRBD2 as a possible D gene (5 bases). Germline values: CDR1 SGHVS, CDR2 FNYEAQ. Between the trimmed V and J ends, which lost 5 bases and 1 base, there was a span of 14 bases. This CDR3 is built from 15 residues. Here the CDR3 DNA reads TGTGCCAGCAGCCCTAGCACCTACCTCCAAGAGACCCAGTACTTC. Residues: CASSPSTYLQETQYF.